The next 3 T cell receptor beta chains were all read from a single sample in a study of CD8 T cells in Susac syndrome (dated by TCRdb to the late 2010s). The method was the immunoSEQ multiplex PCR assay. RNA was extracted using the RNeasy kit, and roughly 0.5 to 1 microgram was reverse transcribed with random hexamers. The public sequencing data were trimmed at Q25 with fastp and processed into clonotypes with MiXCR by TCRdb, which kept only in-frame beta chains. Duplicate CDR3 protein sequences are folded into a single record with the most common DNA and genes. Across this sample there are 150,000 to 200,000 distinct CDR3 sequences, with 93% seen only once. The ten largest clones take up more than 0.11% of the sample. The specimen was CD4+ T cells from PBMCs. These receptors all come from a human donor in good health.

The genes are TRBV3-1 and TRBJ2-3, with D uncertain. CDR3 size: 13 residues. Trimming left V 1 base short and J 6 bases short, with 8 bases between. The germline CDR1 and CDR2 sequences are LGHDT and YNNKEL (reference sequence). For the CDR3, the DNA is TGTGCCAGCAGCCAAGTTCCCTCGGATACGCAGTATTTT. It translates to CASSQVPSDTQYF.

This clonotype was counted once. The chain joins TRBV5-1 to TRBJ1-1, with 8 bases identical to TRBD1. This CDR3 region has 12 residues. Germline trimming cut 4 bases from V and 9 bases from J; bases unmatched to any gene: 5. The germline CDR1 and CDR2 sequences are SGHRS and YFSETQ. The CDR3 sequence is CASSLTGDKAFF. The DNA for the CDR3 is TGCGCCAGCAGCCTGACAGGGGACAAAGCTTTCTTT.

The V call is TRBV6-1, the J call TRBJ1-6; 8 nucleotides agree with TRBD1. Germline CDR1 reads MNHNS; CDR2 reads SASEGT. J lost 8 bases, V lost 5 bases, and 8 bases had no gene match. The CDR3 loop spans 15 amino acids. The CDR3 DNA reads TGTGCCAGCAGTTCCGACGACAGGGGTGATTCACCCCTCCACTTT. Translated, it gives CASSSDDRGDSPLHF.